The rows below give T cell receptor beta chains drawn from one sample of a study of sequential checkpoint blockade in melanoma. The data were produced by immunoSEQ multiplex PCR, yet TCRdb's version contains in-frame clones alone and is incomplete. The sample contains roughly 15,000 clones, approximately 78% of which appear only once. Sequencing used CD8+ T cells sorted from blood (inferred from file names), obtained from a patient given nivolumab and ipilimumab in sequence. The receptors here all came from a human donor with melanoma. Both conserved end residues are part of each CDR3. Fields, in order: clone size, J gene, V gene, D gene, CDR3 protein, CDR3 DNA. The D gene is left open where the match is weak. Clone size, where shown, is once, few, many, or a class for clones that have expanded.

- | TRBJ2-1 | TRBV7-9 | - | CASSRGARGDEQFF | TGTGCCAGCAGCCGGGGTGCCCGCGGGGATGAGCAGTTCTTC
- | TRBJ2-5 | TRBV7-9 | - | CASTPVGRETQYF | TGTGCCAGCACTCCGGTGGGGCGAGAGACCCAGTACTTC
- | TRBJ1-5 | TRBV19 | - | CASSIAYRSNQPQHF | TGTGCCAGTAGTATAGCCTATCGTAGCAATCAGCCCCAGCATTTT
- | TRBJ2-2 | TRBV7-9 | TRBD1 | CASSPNRGDTGELFF | TGTGCCAGCAGTCCTAACAGGGGAGACACCGGGGAGCTGTTTTTT
- | TRBJ2-7 | TRBV10-2 | TRBD1 | CASRTPGTGGEQYF | TGCGCCAGCAGGACACCCGGGACAGGGGGCGAGCAGTACTTC
- | TRBJ2-7 | TRBV7-8 | - | CASSLDSGQNYEQYF | TGTGCCAGCAGCTTAGACTCTGGGCAGAACTACGAGCAGTACTTC
medium-sized | TRBJ1-4 | TRBV15 | - | CATNPTGGTNEKLFF | TGTGCCACCAACCCGACGGGGGGCACTAATGAAAAACTGTTTTTT
few | TRBJ1-1 | TRBV6-4 | - | CASSLTQGLEAFF | TGTGCCAGCTCCCTTACGCAGGGCTTAGAAGCTTTCTTT
- | TRBJ2-5 | TRBV5-6 | - | CASSLAVQETQYF | TGTGCCAGCAGCTTGGCAGTCCAAGAGACCCAGTACTTC
few | TRBJ1-1 | TRBV7-8 | TRBD1 | CASSSGQGPLNTEAFF | TGTGCCAGCAGCTCGGGACAGGGCCCACTAAACACTGAAGCTTTCTTT
- | TRBJ2-3 | TRBV5-1 | TRBD2 | CASSLVHERGEDTQYF | TGCGCCAGCAGCTTGGTTCACGAGCGGGGGGAAGATACGCAGTATTTT
- | TRBJ2-1 | TRBV11-3 | TRBD2 | CASSLDLGYGLAEGNEQFF | TGTGCCAGCAGCTTAGATCTGGGTTACGGGCTAGCGGAGGGGAATGAGCAGTTCTTC
- | TRBJ2-7 | TRBV5-8 | TRBD1 | CASSLAVTGGNYEQYF | TGTGCCAGCAGCTTGGCGGTGACAGGGGGCAACTACGAGCAGTACTTC
- | TRBJ2-2 | TRBV6-1 | TRBD2 | CASRERGEGAGGNTGELFF | TGTGCCAGCAGGGAACGTGGAGAGGGAGCGGGAGGAAACACCGGGGAGCTGTTTTTT
- | TRBJ2-7 | TRBV7-9 | - | CASSLSPYEQYF | TGTGCCAGCAGCTTAAGCCCCTACGAGCAGTACTTC
- | TRBJ1-4 | TRBV28 | - | CASSRIKGVGEKLFF | TGTGCCAGCAGCCGAATTAAGGGGGTGGGCGAAAAACTGTTTTTT
- | TRBJ2-1 | TRBV7-9 | - | CASSDGGMEFF | TGTGCCAGCAGCGACGGAGGGATGGAGTTCTTC
- | TRBJ2-2 | TRBV6-6 | TRBD1 | CASSYPDRGGTGELFF | TGTGCCAGCAGTTACCCGGACAGGGGCGGAACCGGGGAGCTGTTTTTT
- | TRBJ2-1 | TRBV29-1 | - | CSVRGGERVWNEQFF | TGCAGCGTCCGGGGCGGGGAGAGGGTTTGGAATGAGCAGTTCTTC
- | TRBJ2-5 | TRBV5-1 | TRBD2 | CASSLAGTSGRAPHEETQYF | TGCGCCAGCAGCTTGGCCGGGACTAGCGGGAGGGCCCCCCACGAGGAGACCCAGTACTTC
- | TRBJ1-2 | TRBV30 | TRBD1 | CVGTENNYGYTF | TGTGTCGGGACAGAAAATAACTATGGCTACACCTTC
- | TRBJ2-1 | TRBV5-1 | - | CASRDRGGAHEQFF | TGCGCCAGCAGAGATAGGGGAGGAGCGCATGAGCAGTTCTTC
- | TRBJ2-6 | TRBV6-4 | TRBD1 | CATDLPGQGIPSSGANVLTF | TGTGCCACCGACCTACCGGGACAGGGAATTCCTAGCTCTGGGGCCAACGTCCTGACTTTC
few | TRBJ2-7 | TRBV6-1 | TRBD2 | CASSSRTSGPYEQYF | TGTGCCAGCAGTTCACGGACTAGCGGACCCTACGAGCAGTACTTC
few | TRBJ2-7 | TRBV5-5 | TRBD1 | CASSLGQGGYYEQYF | TGTGCCAGCAGCTTGGGACAGGGGGGCTACTACGAGCAGTACTTC
once | TRBJ2-5 | TRBV9 | TRBD1 | CASSVGQGVYQETQYF | TGTGCCAGCAGCGTAGGCCAGGGGGTGTACCAAGAGACCCAGTACTTC
- | TRBJ1-2 | TRBV7-9 | - | CASSSGGRQSYGYTF | TGTGCCAGCAGCTCGGGGGGGCGTCAGAGCTATGGCTACACCTTC
- | TRBJ2-2 | TRBV6-4 | TRBD1 | CASSPGTGDTGELFF | TGTGCCAGCAGCCCCGGGACAGGGGACACCGGGGAGCTGTTTTTT
once | TRBJ2-7 | TRBV4-3 | TRBD2 | CASSQDRGLAGSEQYF | TGCGCCAGCAGCCAAGATCGGGGACTAGCGGGAAGTGAGCAGTACTTC
few | TRBJ2-3 | TRBV2 | - | CASSNTAWFTDTQYF | TGTGCCAGCAGTAATACCGCGTGGTTCACAGATACGCAGTATTTT
- | TRBJ1-4 | TRBV5-6 | TRBD1 | CASSSLGQGTNEKLFF | TGTGCCAGCAGCTCCCTCGGACAGGGTACTAATGAAAAACTGTTTTTT
- | TRBJ2-7 | TRBV27 | TRBD2 | CASSQDETTSGGYEQYF | TGTGCCAGCAGCCAAGATGAAACCACTAGCGGGGGGTACGAGCAGTACTTC
- | TRBJ2-1 | TRBV6-6 | TRBD2 | CASGGLAGGPNEQFF | TGTGCCAGCGGGGGGCTAGCGGGAGGGCCGAATGAGCAGTTCTTC
- | TRBJ2-7 | TRBV27 | - | CASSLIRAGTEQYF | TGTGCCAGCAGTTTGATACGGGCGGGGACCGAGCAGTACTTC
- | TRBJ1-2 | TRBV6-5 | TRBD1 | CASTQGIYGYTF | TGTGCCTCTACACAGGGGATCTATGGCTACACCTTC
- | TRBJ1-2 | TRBV12-5 | TRBD1 | CASGPWRGRLVNYGYTF | TGTGCTAGTGGTCCCTGGAGGGGGCGCTTGGTTAACTATGGCTACACCTTC
- | TRBJ2-7 | TRBV13 | TRBD2 | CASSLGLAGTYEQYF | TGTGCCAGCAGCTTAGGCCTAGCGGGGACCTACGAGCAGTACTTC
- | TRBJ2-5 | TRBV5-1 | TRBD1 | CASSLGDSGGETQYF | TGCGCCAGCAGCTTAGGCGACTCAGGGGGCGAGACCCAGTACTTC
- | TRBJ2-5 | TRBV12-5 | - | CASGTGNQETQYF | TGTGCTAGTGGCACAGGGAACCAAGAGACCCAGTACTTC